This T cell receptor beta chain emerged from a study of identical twins. Overall study results and limits: Excess sharing between twins was weaker in beta out-of-frame sequences.

To note about this clonotype: Its antigen is undetermined.

V lost 3 bases to trimming and J lost 10 bases; unmatched junction nucleotides: 6. This CDR3 comprises 13 residues. CDR1 MNHNS and CDR2 SASEGT come from the germline V gene. Using its own MiXCR run on the 5' RACE reads, TCRdb lists one record per CDR3 protein. This table holds some 690,000 distinct CDR3 sequences, around 20% found once. The same specimen was also included in a second study, on T cells expressing NK-cell markers. That study adds: It was from sorted CD3+CD56+NKG2C+, CD3+CD56+NKG2C- and CD3+CD56-NKG2C+ T cells that TCR beta repertoires came. Dominant NKG2C+ clonotypes made up 1.0-7.0% of CD8+ T cells in about six donors. The CD3+CD56-NKG2C+ fraction of a few donors was likewise dominated by these clonotypes.

This clonotype was obtained from a woman aged 18-29 years in good health. The sample comprised PBMCs. The rearrangement links TRBV6-1 to TRBJ2-1; TRBD1 agrees at 7 bases. In nucleotides, the CDR3 is TGTGCCAGCAGTGACCTAAACAGGGGCGAGCAGTTCTTC. This codes for CASSDLNRGEQFF.